This entry describes one TCR beta chain. One junction end disagrees with the germline gene, perhaps due to a read error. This sample was taken from a study of tumor-infiltrating lymphocytes in primary liver carcinoma. Co-extraction yielded RNA and DNA from roughly 20-30 mg of unsorted bulk tissue. From 500 ng of total RNA, TCR beta-specific cDNA was reverse-transcribed using a constant-region primer. Researchers made the TCR beta libraries by running three nested multiplex PCR rounds with slightly modified ARM-PCR. TRBV1-TRBV30 forward primers paired with a C-beta reverse primer were used in the first two PCR rounds, which ran roughly 11 cycles each. Via MiXCR, TCRdb re-called the multiplex PCR reads, giving one row per CDR3 protein. The repertoire holds roughly 48,000 distinct CDR3 sequences, with about 80% as singletons. The CDR3 has 18 amino acids. Germline V CDR1 and CDR2: SGHAT, FQNNGV.

This chain joins TRBV11-2 and TRBJ2-6; 8 bases align to TRBD1. The TCR was taken from a man in his forties with primary liver carcinoma and hepatitis B virus infection. The sample taken for sequencing was liver tumor tissue from sampling region 3. Subset specified: tumor region T3, left-lateral pole. This CDR3 is CASNRRTGLVSGANVLTF. Written as DNA, the CDR3 is TGTGCCAGCAACCGACGGACAGGGTTGGTGTCTGGGGCCAACGTTCTGACTTTC.